This T cell receptor (beta chain) comes out of a study of OX40 agonist ivuxolimab in advanced cancers. The V segment lost 4 bases and the J segment 2 bases; nucleotides outside the gene matches: 5. CDR3 length: 16 amino acids. Per germline, CDR1 SGHTA and CDR2 FQGNSA. TCRdb's copy holds only in-frame clones and misses some; the assay was immunoSEQ multiplex PCR. The table shows 90,000 to 120,000 clones, with around 93% occurring only once. The chain couples TRBV7-2 to TRBJ2-3; TRBD2 aligns across 11 bases. This specimen was CD4+ or CD8+ T cells sorted from blood, taken in a trial of the OX40 agonist ivuxolimab. This TCR derives from an adult with an advanced solid tumor such as melanoma, head and neck, liver or kidney cancer. This CDR3 reads CASSSLAGGITDTQYF. CDR3 DNA: TGTGCCAGCAGCTCCTTAGCGGGAGGGATCACAGATACGCAGTATTTT.